This T cell receptor (beta chain) was identified during a study of post-analysis software for immune sequencing data. Overall study findings and caveats: Pronounced co-clustering by F measure was evident among identically batched samples. Comparison of patients with controls showed 5 or 6 TRBV segments more frequent in patients, TRBV5-6, TRBV5-1 and TRBV20-1 among them.

Remarks on this clonotype: Its antigen remains unknown.

Unique molecular identifiers were built into the TCR beta cDNA libraries. TCRdb analysed the PCR reads with MiXCR anew, one entry per CDR3 protein. The sample has 150,000 to 200,000 distinct CDR3 sequences, approximately 30% seen once; the top ten hold 1.5%. The CDR3 is 15 residues long. V was trimmed by 6 bases and J by 6 bases, leaving 20 bases between them. CDR1 and CDR2 from the germline V gene are SGHAT and FQNNGV. The TCR was taken from a girl aged 10 to 17 with multiple sclerosis. The V call is TRBV11-2, the J call TRBJ1-2; the D is unclear. The sample comprised blood. The chain's CDR3 is CASRSPGHEKNGYTF. The CDR3 DNA reads TGTGCCAGCAGATCCCCGGGTCATGAAAAAAATGGCTACACCTTC.